This TCR beta chain was captured by sequencing in a study of cytomegalovirus exposure and HLA in healthy donors. Across the whole study: A subsequent analysis stated that the 120 or so validation repertoires were run on the same platform as the roughly 620 first-cohort repertoires.

Of note for this clone: As yet, its antigen is unknown.

The V end was cut by 0 bases, the J end by 0 bases, with 11 bases between. The CDR3 consists of 15 residues. Germline CDR1 reads SQVTM; CDR2 reads ANQGSEA. Study-wide points: Under in vitro conditions, three CMV-associated chains were confirmed as specific for CMV antigens.

The donors were in the roughly 120-subject validation cohort, distinct from the approximately 670-subject first cohort. Data came from immunoSEQ multiplex PCR; TCRdb stores just in-frame clones and leaves some out. The data contain more than 120,000 clones, 87% of them singletons. The specimen was PBMCs. This rearrangement joins TRBV29-1 to TRBJ2-5; D is uncertain. The TCR was taken from a man younger than 35 in good health and CMV-seropositive. In DNA form, the CDR3 reads TGCAGCGTTGAAGATCTTCCGACAAACCAAGAGACCCAGTACTTC. This sequence encodes CSVEDLPTNQETQYF.